This T cell receptor beta chain was retrieved from a study of response to subunit inactivated influenza vaccine. Study results and caveats: Every seasonal influenza vaccination brings in few new T cells, the authors suggested.

CDR1 is SQVTM and CDR2 is ANQGSEA in the germline V gene. CDR3 length: 16 residues. V lost 2 bases and J lost 7; bases outside the gene matches: 13. At least ten counts were recorded for this clonotype. Its antigen is unidentified. Using its own MiXCR run on the RT-PCR reads, TCRdb lists one record per CDR3 protein. The table shows around 570,000 distinct CDR3 sequences, with 7.6% occurring only once. Specimen: PBMCs from blood, collected less than 30 months after vaccination. The clonotype was recovered from a man aged 45 to 75 who received an inactivated influenza vaccine. The chain links TRBV29-1 to TRBJ2-1; TRBD1 matches 8 bases. The CDR3 is CSVEPTGTGARNEQFF. For the CDR3, the DNA is TGCAGCGTTGAACCTACCGGGACAGGAGCTCGAAATGAGCAGTTCTTC.